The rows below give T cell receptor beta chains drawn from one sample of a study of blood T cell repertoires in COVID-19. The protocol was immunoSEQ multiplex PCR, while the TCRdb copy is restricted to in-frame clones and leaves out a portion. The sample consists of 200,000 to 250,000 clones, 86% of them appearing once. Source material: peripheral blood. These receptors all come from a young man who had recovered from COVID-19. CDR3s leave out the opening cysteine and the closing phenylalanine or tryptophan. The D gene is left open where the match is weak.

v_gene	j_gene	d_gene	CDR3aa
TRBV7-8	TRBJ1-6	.	ASSPGVESNSPLH
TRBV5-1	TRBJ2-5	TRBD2	ASDPGGGQETQY
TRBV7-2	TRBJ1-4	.	ASSPQRGDNEKLF
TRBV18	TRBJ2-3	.	ASFPGFADTQY
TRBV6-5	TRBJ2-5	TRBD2	ASSYSGLDIETQY
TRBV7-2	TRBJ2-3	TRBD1	ASSLQTGGTFTDTQY
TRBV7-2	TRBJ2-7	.	ASSSRGWGEQY
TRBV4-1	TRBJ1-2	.	ASTTTGLNYGYT
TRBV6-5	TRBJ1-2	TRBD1	AAKGTGIASYGYT
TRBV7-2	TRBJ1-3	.	ASSSNPTAYSGNTIY
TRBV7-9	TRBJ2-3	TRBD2	ASSLGLAGEWVRPDTQY
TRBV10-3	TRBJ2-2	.	AAQTTNTGELF
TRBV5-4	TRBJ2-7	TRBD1	ASSFPGQGDEQY
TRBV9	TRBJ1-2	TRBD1	ASSVLLDRDYGYT
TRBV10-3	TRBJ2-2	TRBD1	AISKTGGATGELF
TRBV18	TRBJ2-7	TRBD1	ASSSPGTGGYEQY
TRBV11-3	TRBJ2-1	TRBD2	ASSLPASGGQNNEQF
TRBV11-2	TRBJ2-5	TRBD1	ASSGQGETQY
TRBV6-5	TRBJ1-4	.	ASSYGAGKKLF
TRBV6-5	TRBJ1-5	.	ASNVAGKNQPQH
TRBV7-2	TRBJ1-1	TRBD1	ASSFLTGGLPEAF
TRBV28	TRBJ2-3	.	ASSLGGVHSHTDTQY
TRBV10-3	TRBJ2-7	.	AISGLLSSYEQY
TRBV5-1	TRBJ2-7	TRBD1	ASSLVGTAFSYEQY
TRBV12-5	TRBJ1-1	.	ASGFSGGNTEAF
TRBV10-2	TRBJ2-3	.	ASKTTGSTDTQY
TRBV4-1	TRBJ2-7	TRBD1	ASSQDQGVGTGGAYEQY
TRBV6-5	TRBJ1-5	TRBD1	ASSGQGSNQPQH
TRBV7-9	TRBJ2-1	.	ASSLKAGGNEQF
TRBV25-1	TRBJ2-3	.	ASSEPHQGVTATQY
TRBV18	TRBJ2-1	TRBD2	ASSPGTSFVHEQF
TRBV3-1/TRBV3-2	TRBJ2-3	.	ASGGSDTQY
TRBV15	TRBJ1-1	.	ATSSPREAF
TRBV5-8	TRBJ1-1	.	ASRWGGGEAF
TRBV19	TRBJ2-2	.	ASSIVGTGANTGELF
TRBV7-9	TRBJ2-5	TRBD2	ASSPGLAGGLMSQETQY
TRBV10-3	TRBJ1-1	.	AISDGREGVEAF
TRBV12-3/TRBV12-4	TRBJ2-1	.	ASSSRAGQF
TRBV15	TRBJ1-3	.	ATSRDIPKSSGNTIY
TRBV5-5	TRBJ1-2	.	ASSLVTGPNYGYT
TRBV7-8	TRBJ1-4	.	ASSPGGAARNEKLF
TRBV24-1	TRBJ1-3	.	ATRGRPEEGNTIY
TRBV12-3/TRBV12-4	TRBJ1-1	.	ASSLVGQRDF